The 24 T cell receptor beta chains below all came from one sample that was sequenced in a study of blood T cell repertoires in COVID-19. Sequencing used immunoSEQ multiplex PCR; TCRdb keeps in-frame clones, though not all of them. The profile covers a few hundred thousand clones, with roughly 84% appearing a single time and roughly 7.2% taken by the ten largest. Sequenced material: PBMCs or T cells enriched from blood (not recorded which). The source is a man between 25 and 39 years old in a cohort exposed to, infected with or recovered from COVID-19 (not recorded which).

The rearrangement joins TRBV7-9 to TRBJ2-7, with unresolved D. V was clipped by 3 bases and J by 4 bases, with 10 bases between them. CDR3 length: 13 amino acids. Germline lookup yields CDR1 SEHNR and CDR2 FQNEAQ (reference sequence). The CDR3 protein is CASSLTTGYEQYF. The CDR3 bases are TGTGCCAGCAGCTTGACGACTGGGTACGAGCAGTACTTC.

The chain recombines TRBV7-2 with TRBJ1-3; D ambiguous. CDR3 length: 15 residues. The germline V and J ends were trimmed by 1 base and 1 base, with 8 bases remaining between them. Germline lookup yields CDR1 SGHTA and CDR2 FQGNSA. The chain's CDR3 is CASSLGSGSGNTIYF. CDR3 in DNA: TGTGCCAGCAGCTTAGGATCAGGTTCTGGAAACACCATATATTTT. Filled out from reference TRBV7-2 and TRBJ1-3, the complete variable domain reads GAGVSQSPSNKVTEKGKDVELRCDPISGHTALYWYRQSLGQGLEFLIYFQGNSAPDKSGLPSDRFSAERTGGSVSTLTIQRTQQEDSAVYLCASSLGSGSGNTIYFGEGSWLTVV.

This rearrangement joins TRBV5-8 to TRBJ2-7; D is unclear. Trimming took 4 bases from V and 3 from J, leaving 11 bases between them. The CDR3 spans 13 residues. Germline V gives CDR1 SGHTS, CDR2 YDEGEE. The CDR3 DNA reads TGTGCCAGCAGCCCGCTAGGTGGCTACGAGCAGTACTTC. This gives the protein CASSPLGGYEQYF.

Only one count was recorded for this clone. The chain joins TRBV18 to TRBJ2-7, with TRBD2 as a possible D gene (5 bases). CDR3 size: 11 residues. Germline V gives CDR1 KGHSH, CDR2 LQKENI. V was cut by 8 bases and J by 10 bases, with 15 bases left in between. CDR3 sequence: CASENGGEQYF. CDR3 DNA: TGTGCCAGCGAAAATGGAGGCGAACAGTACTTC.

CDR3 region: CAISGLADGYEQYF. The CDR3 nucleotides read TGTGCCATCAGTGGACTAGCGGACGGCTACGAGCAGTACTTC. The chain links TRBV10-3 to TRBJ2-7; 9 nucleotides line up with TRBD2. Per germline, CDR1 ENHRY and CDR2 SYGVKD. The CDR3 has 14 amino acids. V was pared by 4 bases and J by 3 bases, with 4 bases of the junction left unmatched.

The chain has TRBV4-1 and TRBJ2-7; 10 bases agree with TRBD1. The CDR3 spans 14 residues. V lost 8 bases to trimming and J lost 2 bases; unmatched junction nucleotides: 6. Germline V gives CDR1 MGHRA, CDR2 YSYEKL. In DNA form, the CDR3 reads TGCGCCAGCTCTCCGGGACAGGGGACCTACGAGCAGTACTTC. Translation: CASSPGQGTYEQYF.

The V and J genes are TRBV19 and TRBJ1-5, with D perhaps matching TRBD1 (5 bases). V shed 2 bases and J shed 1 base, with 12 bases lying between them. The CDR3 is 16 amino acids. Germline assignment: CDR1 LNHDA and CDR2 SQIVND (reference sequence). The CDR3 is CASSIQGLGSNQPQHF. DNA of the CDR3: TGTGCCAGTAGTATACAGGGTTTAGGGAGCAATCAGCCCCAGCATTTT.

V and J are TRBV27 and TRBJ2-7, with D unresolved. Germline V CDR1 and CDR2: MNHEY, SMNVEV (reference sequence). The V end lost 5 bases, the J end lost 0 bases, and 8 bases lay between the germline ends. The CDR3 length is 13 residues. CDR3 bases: TGTGCCAGCAGTAAGACAAGCTCCTACGAGCAGTACTTC. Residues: CASSKTSSYEQYF.

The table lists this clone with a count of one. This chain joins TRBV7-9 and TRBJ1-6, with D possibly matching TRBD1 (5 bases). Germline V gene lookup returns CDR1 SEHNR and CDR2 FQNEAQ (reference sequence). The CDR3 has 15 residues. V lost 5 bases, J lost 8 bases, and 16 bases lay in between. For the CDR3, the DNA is TGTGCCAGCAGCCCAGGGCGGCAGGTTGATTCACCCCTCCACTTT. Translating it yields CASSPGRQVDSPLHF.

The CDR3 coding sequence is TGTGCCAGCCCCCCAGGGGGTACAGATACGCAGTATTTT. It yields the protein CASPPGGTDTQYF. This chain connects TRBV6-5 to TRBJ2-3; 7 positions agree with TRBD1. The CDR3 runs 13 residues. V shed 8 bases and J 3 bases; nucleotides not matched to a gene: 5. Germline values: CDR1 MNHEY, CDR2 SVGAGI.

The CDR3 sequence: CASSQDGGSHQPQHF. The CDR3 DNA is TGTGCCAGCAGCCAAGATGGTGGCAGTCATCAGCCCCAGCATTTT. The chain joins TRBV3-1 (or the pseudogene TRBV3-2) to TRBJ1-5, with D hard to call. This CDR3 comprises 15 residues. V lost 0 bases, J lost 5 bases, and 11 bases lay in between. The germline CDR1 and CDR2 sequences are LGHDT and YNNKEL (reference sequence).

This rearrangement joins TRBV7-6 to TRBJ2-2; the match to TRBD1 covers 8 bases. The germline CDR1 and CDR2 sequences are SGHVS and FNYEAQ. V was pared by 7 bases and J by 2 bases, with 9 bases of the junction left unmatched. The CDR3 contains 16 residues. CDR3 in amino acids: CASTRVAGGNTGELFF. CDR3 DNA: TGTGCCAGCACGCGGGTGGCAGGGGGCAACACCGGGGAGCTGTTTTTT.

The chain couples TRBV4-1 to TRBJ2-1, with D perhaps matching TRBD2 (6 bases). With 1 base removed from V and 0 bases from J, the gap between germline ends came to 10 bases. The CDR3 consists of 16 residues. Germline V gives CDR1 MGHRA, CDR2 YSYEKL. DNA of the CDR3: TGCGCCAGCAGCCAAGGGGGACTCCACTCCTACAATGAGCAGTTCTTC. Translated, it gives CASSQGGLHSYNEQFF.

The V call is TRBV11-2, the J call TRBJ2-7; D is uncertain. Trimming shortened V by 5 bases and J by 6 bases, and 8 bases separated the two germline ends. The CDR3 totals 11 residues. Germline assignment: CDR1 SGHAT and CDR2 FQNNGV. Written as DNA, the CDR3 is TGTGCCAGCAGCCCAGGAAGCGAGCAGTACTTC. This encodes CASSPGSEQYF.

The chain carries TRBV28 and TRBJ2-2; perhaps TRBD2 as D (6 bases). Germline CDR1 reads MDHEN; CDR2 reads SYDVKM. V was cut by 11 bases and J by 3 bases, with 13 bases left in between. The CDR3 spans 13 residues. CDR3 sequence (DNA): TGTGCCCACAGGAGGGTGGACACCGGGGAGCTGTTTTTT. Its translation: CAHRRVDTGELFF. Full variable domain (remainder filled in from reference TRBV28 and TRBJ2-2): DVKVTQSSRYLVKRTGEKVFLECVQDMDHENMFWYRQDPGLGLRLIYFSYDVKMKEKGDIPEGYSVSREKKERFSLILESASTNQTSMYLCAHRRVDTGELFFGEGSRLTVL.

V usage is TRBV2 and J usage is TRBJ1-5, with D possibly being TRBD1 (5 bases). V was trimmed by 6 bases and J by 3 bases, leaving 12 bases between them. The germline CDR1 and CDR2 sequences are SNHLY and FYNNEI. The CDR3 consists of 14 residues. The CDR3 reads CASRKQVDNQPQHF. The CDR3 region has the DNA TGTGCCAGCAGGAAACAGGTTGACAATCAGCCCCAGCATTTT.

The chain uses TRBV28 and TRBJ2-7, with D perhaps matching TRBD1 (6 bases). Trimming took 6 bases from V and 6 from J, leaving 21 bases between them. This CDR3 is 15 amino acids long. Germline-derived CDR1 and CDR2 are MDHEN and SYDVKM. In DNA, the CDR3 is TGTGCCAGCAGAAAACTACAGGGTTCCGTAGGCGAGCAGTACTTC. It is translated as CASRKLQGSVGEQYF.

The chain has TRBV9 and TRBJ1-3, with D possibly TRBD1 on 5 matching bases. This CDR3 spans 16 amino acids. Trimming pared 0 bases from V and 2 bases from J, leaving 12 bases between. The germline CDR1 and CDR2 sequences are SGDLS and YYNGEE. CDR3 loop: CASSVGQGAAGNTIYF. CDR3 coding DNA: TGTGCCAGCAGCGTAGGTCAAGGGGCGGCTGGAAACACCATATATTTT.

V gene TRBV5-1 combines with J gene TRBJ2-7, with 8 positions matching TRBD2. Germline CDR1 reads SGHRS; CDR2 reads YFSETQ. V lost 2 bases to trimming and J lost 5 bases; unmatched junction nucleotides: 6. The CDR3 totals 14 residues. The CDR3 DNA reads TGCGCCAGCAGCTTAAGTAGCGGGAACCACGAGCAGTACTTC. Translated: CASSLSSGNHEQYF.

The CDR3: CASSHSFGQLGNTIYF. The CDR3 bases are TGTGCCAGCAGCCATTCCTTTGGACAGTTGGGAAACACCATATATTTT. This chain links TRBV3-1 (or the pseudogene TRBV3-2) with TRBJ1-3; a weak D match, TRBD1 (6 bases). Germline CDR1 and CDR2: LGHDT and YNNKEL (reference sequence). This CDR3 has 16 residues. V was pared by 3 bases and J by 4 bases, with 16 bases between.

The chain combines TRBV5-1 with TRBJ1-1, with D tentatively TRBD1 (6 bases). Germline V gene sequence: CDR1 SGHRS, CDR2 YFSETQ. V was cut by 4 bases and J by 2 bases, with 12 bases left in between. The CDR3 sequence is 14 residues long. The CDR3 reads CASSLQQGNTEAFF. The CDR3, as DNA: TGCGCCAGCAGCCTCCAACAGGGAAACACTGAAGCTTTCTTT.

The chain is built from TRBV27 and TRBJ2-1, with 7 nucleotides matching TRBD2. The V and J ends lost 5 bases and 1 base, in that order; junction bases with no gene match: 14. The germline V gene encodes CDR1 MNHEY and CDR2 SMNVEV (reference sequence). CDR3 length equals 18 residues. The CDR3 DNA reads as TGTGCCAGCAGTGATCGACCGGGGGGTTTACCTTCCTACAATGAGCAGTTCTTC. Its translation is CASSDRPGGLPSYNEQFF.

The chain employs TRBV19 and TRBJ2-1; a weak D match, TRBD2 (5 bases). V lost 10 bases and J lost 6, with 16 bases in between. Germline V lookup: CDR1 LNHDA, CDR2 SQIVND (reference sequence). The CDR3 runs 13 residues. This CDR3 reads CATGKKVFNEQFF. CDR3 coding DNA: TGTGCCACCGGGAAGAAGGTATTCAATGAGCAGTTCTTC.

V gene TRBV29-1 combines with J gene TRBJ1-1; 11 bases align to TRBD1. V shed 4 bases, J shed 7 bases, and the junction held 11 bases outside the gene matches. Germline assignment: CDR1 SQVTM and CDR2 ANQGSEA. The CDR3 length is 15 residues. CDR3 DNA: TGCAGCGTTGGTCTAATTTCCGGGACAGGGGGTGAAGCTTTCTTT. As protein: CSVGLISGTGGEAFF.